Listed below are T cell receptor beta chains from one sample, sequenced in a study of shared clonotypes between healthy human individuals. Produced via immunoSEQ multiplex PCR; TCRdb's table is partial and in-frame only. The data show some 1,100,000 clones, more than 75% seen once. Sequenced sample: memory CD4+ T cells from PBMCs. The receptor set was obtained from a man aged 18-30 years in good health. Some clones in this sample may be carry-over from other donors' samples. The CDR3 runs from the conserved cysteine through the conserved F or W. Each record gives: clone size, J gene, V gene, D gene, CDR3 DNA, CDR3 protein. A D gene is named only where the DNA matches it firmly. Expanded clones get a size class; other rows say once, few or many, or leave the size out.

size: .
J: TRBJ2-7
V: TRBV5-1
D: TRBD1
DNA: TGCGCCAGCAGCATACCCGGGACAGGGGGCTCAGGCGAGCAGTACTTC
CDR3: CASSIPGTGGSGEQYF

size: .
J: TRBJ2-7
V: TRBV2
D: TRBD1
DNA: TGTGCCAGCAATCGGGACAGTTACGAGCAGTACTTC
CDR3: CASNRDSYEQYF

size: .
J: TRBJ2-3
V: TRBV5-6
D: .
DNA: TGTGCCAGCAGCTATCCGTGGGCCCCACATACGCAGTATTTT
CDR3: CASSYPWAPHTQYF

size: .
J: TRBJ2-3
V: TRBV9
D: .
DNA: TGTGCCAGCAGCGTAGGGGGGCCAGCGAGGGGCACAGATACGCAGTATTTT
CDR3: CASSVGGPARGTDTQYF

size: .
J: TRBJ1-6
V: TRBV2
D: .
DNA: TGTGCCAGCAGGACAGATGGGGGGCTGGGGAATTCACCCCTCCACTTT
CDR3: CASRTDGGLGNSPLHF

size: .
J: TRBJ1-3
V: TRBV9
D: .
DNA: TGTGCCAGCAGCGCGACAATAGACACCATATATTTT
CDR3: CASSATIDTIYF

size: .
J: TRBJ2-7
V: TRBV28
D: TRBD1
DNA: TGTGCCAGCAGGTGGAGAACACAGGGGACACGGTCGTACGAGCAGTACTTC
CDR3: CASRWRTQGTRSYEQYF

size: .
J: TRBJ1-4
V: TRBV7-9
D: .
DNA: TGTGCCAGCAGCCCCCCGGGGAGCAGAGGGGATCGAAAACTGTTTTTT
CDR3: CASSPPGSRGDRKLFF

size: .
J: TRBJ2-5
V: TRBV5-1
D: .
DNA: TGCGCCAGCAGCTTGGAGGGCCTGGGGGTCTTAGGGGCGGTAGAGACCCAGTACTTC
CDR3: CASSLEGLGVLGAVETQYF

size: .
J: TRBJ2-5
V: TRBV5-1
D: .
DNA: TGCGCCAGCAGCTTAGGATTGGTCCAAGAGACCCAGTACTTC
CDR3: CASSLGLVQETQYF

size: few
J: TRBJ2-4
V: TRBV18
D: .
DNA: TGTGCCAGCTCACCCAGTGGTGCCAAAAACATTCAGTACTTC
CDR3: CASSPSGAKNIQYF

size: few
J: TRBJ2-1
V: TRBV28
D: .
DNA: TGTGCCAGCAGTCCCTCAATTGGGGGGTGGGGTGAGCAGTTCTTC
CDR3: CASSPSIGGWGEQFF

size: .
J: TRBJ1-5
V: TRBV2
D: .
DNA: TGTGCCAGCAGGAGAACAGGGCAGCCCCAGCATTTT
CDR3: CASRRTGQPQHF

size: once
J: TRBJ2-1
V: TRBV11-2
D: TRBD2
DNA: TGTGCCAGCAGCCCGTTTCGGACTAGCGGGAGTCACTCCAATGAGCAGTTCTTC
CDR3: CASSPFRTSGSHSNEQFF

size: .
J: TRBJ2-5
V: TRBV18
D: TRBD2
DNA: TGTGCCAGCTCACCACGGACTAGCGGTCAACAAGAGACCCAGTACTTC
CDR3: CASSPRTSGQQETQYF

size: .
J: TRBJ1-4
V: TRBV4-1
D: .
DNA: TGCGCCAGCAGCCAAGAAGGAGGGTTTAATGAAAAACTGTTTTTT
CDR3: CASSQEGGFNEKLFF

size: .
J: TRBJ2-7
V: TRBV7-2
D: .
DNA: TGTGCCAGCAGCTATAGCCCCTTCGAGCAGTACTTC
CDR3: CASSYSPFEQYF

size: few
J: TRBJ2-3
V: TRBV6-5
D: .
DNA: TGTGCCAGCAGTCCCGGAGATTCTAGCACAGATACGCAGTATTTT
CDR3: CASSPGDSSTDTQYF

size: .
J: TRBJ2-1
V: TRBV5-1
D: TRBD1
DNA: TGCGCCAGCAGCTTGGGCGGGGACAGGACTAACAATGAGCAGTTCTTC
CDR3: CASSLGGDRTNNEQFF

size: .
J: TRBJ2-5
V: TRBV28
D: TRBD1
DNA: TGTGCCAGCAGCTTAGACAGGGTTGGAGAGACCCAGTACTTC
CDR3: CASSLDRVGETQYF

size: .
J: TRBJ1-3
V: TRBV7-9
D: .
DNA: TGTGCCAGCAGCTCGCCACACTTGGACACCATATATTTT
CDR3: CASSSPHLDTIYF

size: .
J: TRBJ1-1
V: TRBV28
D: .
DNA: TGTGCCAGCACCAACAATCGTGGGTCCGGGAACACTGAAGCTTTCTTT
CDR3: CASTNNRGSGNTEAFF

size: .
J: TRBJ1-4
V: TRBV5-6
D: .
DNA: TGTGCCAGCAGCTTGACTGGGGCCGGGACTAATGAAAAACTGTTTTTT
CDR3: CASSLTGAGTNEKLFF

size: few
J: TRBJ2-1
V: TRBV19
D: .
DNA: TGTGCCAGTGCAGCGGGCTCCTACAATGAGCAGTTCTTC
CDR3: CASAAGSYNEQFF